This T cell receptor beta chain was captured in a study of cytomegalovirus exposure and HLA in healthy donors. V was trimmed by 0 bases and J by 7 bases, leaving 12 bases between them. Germline loops: CDR1 LNHDA, CDR2 SQIVND (reference sequence). This CDR3 comprises 14 residues. Researchers ran the PCR with 60 Vbeta and 13 Jbeta primers. Clones were sequenced by immunoSEQ multiplex PCR, and TCRdb holds only the in-frame ones, with some missing. Among some 130,000 clones, 65% to 85% were seen once, and the ten largest hold over 1%. The clonotype originates from a boy younger than 18 in good health and CMV-seronegative. V usage is TRBV19 and J usage is TRBJ1-2; possibly TRBD1 for D (6 bases). The sequenced sample consisted of PBMCs. The CDR3 DNA reads as TGTGCCAGTAGTATAGAGCAGGGGACGGCTGGCTACACCTTC. Amino acid sequence: CASSIEQGTAGYTF.